This TCR beta chain was found in a study of T cells after posttransplantation cyclophosphamide. Overall study results and limits: TRB overlap between skin or GI tissue T cells and blood was limited.

Produced via immunoSEQ multiplex PCR; TCRdb's table is partial and in-frame only. This sample carries around 39,000 clones, none of them present only once. Germline CDR1 is SGDLS and CDR2 is YYNGEE. The V end lost 2 bases, the J end lost 5 bases, and 7 bases lay between the germline ends. There are 13 residues in the CDR3. Many counts were recorded for this clone. The target antigen is unknown. Source material: PBMCs. The receptor was derived from a girl aged 10 to 17 in good health, CMV-negative, and a related stem cell transplant donor. The chain carries TRBV9 and TRBJ2-2; a possible D gene is TRBD1 (6 bases). The CDR3 region has the DNA TGTGCCAGCAGCGTTACAGGGACCGGGGAGCTGTTTTTT. Translation: CASSVTGTGELFF. Full variable domain (remainder filled in from reference TRBV9 and TRBJ2-2): DSGVTQTPKHLITATGQRVTLRCSPRSGDLSVYWYQQSLDQGLQFLIQYYNGEERAKGNILERFSAQQFPDLHSELNLSSLELGDSALYFCASSVTGTGELFFGEGSRLTVL.